This T cell receptor (beta chain) appears in the sequencing data of a study of T cell repertoires in cytomegalovirus infection. The wider study: In the study, CMV epitopes included recently identified HLA-C-restricted and well-studied HLA-B-restricted ones.

This clonotype was seen a handful of times. Antigen specificity is unknown. Germline lookup yields CDR1 SGHTA and CDR2 FQGNSA. CDR3 size: 12 residues. V lost 6 bases and J lost 4, with 6 bases in between. TCRdb itself ran the reads through MiXCR, one entry per CDR3 protein. The sample shows about 470,000 distinct CDR3 sequences, about 42% of them seen only once. This specimen was cultured PBMCs, taken from culture after CMV antigen stimulation. This sequence originates from a human donor in good health (CMV status not recorded). Some clones in this sample may be carry-over from other donors' samples. The V and J genes are TRBV7-2 and TRBJ2-2; no reliable D call. DNA for the CDR3: TGTGCCAGCAGACTCGGCACCGGGGAGCTGTTTTTT. This encodes CASRLGTGELFF.